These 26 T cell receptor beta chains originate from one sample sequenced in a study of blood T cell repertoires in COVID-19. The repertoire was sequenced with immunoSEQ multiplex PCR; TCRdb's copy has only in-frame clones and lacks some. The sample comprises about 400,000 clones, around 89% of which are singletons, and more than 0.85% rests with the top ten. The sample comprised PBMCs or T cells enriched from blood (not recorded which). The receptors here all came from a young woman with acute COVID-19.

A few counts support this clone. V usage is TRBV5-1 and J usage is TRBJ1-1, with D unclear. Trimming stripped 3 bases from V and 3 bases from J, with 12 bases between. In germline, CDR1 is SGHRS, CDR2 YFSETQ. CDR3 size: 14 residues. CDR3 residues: CASSSSKSYTEAFF. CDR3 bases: TGCGCCAGCAGCTCATCTAAGAGCTACACTGAAGCTTTCTTT.

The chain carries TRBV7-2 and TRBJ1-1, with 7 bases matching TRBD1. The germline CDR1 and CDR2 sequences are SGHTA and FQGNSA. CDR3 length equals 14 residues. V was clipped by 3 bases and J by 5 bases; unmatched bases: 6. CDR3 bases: TGTGCCAGCAGCTTCCTGACAGGGCGAACTGAAGCTTTCTTT. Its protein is CASSFLTGRTEAFF.

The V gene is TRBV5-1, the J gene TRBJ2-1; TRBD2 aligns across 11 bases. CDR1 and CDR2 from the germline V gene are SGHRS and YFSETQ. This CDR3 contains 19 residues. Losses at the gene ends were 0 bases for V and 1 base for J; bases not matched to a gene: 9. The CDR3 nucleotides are TGCGCCAGCAGCTTGGTGAGTCTAGCGGGGGGAGTATCCTACAATGAGCAGTTCTTC. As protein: CASSLVSLAGGVSYNEQFF.

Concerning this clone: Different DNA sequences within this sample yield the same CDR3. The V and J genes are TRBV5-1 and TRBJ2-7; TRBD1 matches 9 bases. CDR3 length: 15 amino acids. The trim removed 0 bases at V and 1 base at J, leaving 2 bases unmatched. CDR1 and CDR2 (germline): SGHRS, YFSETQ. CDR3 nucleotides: TGCGCCAGCAGCTTGGTAGGGACAGGGTCCTACGAGCAGTACTTC. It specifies CASSLVGTGSYEQYF.

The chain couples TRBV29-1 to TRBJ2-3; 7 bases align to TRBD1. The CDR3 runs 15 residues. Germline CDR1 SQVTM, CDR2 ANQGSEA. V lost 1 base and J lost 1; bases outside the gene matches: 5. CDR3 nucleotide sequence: TGCAGCGTTGAAGGTTCAGGGGGAGGCACAGATACGCAGTATTTT. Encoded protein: CSVEGSGGGTDTQYF.

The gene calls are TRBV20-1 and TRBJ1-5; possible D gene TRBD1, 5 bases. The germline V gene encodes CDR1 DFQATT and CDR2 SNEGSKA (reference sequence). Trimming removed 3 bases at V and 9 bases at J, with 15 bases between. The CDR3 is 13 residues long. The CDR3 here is CSASLQGLRPQHF. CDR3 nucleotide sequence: TGCAGTGCTAGTCTCCAGGGACTTCGGCCCCAGCATTTT.

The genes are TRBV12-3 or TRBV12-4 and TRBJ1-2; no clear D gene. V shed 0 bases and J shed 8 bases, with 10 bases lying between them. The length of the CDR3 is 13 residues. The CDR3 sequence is CASSLALSRGYTF. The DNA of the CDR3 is TGTGCCAGCAGTTTAGCCCTCTCTAGAGGCTACACCTTC.

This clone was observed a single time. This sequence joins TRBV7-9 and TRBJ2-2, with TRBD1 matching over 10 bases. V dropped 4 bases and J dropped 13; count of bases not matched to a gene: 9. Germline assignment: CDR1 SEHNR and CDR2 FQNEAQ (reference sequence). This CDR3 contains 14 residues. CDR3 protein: CASSSLPGQGPLFF. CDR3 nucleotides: TGTGCCAGCAGCTCGTTGCCGGGACAGGGGCCGCTGTTTTTT. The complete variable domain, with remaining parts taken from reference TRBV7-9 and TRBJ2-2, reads DTGVSQNPRHKITKRGQNVTFRCDPISEHNRLYWYRQTLGQGPEFLTYFQNEAQLEKSRLLSDRFSAERPKGSFSTLEIQRTEQGDSAMYLCASSSLPGQGPLFFGEGSRLTVL.

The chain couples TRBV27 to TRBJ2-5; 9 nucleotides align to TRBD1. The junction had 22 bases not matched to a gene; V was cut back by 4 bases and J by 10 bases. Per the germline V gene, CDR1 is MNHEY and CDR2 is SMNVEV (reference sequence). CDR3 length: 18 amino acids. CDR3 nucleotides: TGTGCCAGCAGTTCCACTCGGGGATTGTACCGGGACAGGGTTAACCAGTACTTC. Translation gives CASSSTRGLYRDRVNQYF.

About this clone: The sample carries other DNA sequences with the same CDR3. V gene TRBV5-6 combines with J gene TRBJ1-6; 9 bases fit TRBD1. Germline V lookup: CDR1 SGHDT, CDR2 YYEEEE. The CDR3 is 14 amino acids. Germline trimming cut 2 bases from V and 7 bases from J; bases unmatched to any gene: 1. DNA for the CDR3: TGTGCCAGCAGCTTAGGACAGGGGAATTCACCCCTCCACTTT. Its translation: CASSLGQGNSPLHF.

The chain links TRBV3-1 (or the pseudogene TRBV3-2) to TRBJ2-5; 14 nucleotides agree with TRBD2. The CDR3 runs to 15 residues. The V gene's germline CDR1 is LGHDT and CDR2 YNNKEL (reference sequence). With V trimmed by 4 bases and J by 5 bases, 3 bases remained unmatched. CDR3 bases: TGTGCCAGCAGCCCGGGACTAGCGGGGGTCGAGACCCAGTACTTC. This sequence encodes CASSPGLAGVETQYF.

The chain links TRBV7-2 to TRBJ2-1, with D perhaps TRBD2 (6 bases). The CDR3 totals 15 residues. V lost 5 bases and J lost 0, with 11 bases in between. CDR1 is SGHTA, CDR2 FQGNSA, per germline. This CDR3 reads CASSPGLPSYNEQFF. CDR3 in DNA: TGTGCCAGCAGCCCGGGACTTCCCTCCTACAATGAGCAGTTCTTC.

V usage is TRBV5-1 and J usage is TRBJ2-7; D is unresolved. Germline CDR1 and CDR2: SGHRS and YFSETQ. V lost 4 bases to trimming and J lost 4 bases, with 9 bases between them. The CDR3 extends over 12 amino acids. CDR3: CASSGAGYEQYF. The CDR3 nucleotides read TGCGCCAGCAGCGGTGCAGGATACGAGCAGTACTTC.

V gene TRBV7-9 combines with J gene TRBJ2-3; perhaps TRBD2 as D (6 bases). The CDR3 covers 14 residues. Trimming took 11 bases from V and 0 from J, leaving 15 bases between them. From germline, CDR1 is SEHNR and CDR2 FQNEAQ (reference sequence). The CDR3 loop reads CAAGNAQSTDTQYF. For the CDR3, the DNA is TGTGCCGCGGGAAACGCCCAGAGCACAGATACGCAGTATTTT.

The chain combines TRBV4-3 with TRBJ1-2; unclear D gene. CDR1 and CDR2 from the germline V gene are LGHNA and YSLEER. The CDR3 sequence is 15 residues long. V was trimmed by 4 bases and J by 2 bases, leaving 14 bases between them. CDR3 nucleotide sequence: TGCGCCAGCAGCCCCCTAGGACTGATAAACTATGGCTACACCTTC. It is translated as CASSPLGLINYGYTF.

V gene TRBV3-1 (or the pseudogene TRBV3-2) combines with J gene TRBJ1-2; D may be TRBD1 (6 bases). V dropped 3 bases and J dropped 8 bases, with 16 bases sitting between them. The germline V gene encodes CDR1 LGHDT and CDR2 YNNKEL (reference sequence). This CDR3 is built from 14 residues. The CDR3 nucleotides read TGTGCCAGCAGCCACCCCGCGAGGACAGTGGGCTACACCTTC. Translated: CASSHPARTVGYTF.

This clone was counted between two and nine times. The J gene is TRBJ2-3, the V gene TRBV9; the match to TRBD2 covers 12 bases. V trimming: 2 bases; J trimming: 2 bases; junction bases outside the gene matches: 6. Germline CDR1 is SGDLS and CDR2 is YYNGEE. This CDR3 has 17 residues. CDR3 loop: CASSVTSGGTVTDTQYF. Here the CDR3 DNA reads TGTGCCAGCAGCGTTACTAGCGGGGGGACTGTCACAGATACGCAGTATTTT.

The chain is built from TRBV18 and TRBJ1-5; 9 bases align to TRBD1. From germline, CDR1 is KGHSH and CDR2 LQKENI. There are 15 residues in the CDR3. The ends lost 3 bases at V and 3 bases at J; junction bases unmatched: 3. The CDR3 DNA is TGTGCCAGCTCACCCTACAGGGGGCCCAATCAGCCCCAGCATTTT. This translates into CASSPYRGPNQPQHF.

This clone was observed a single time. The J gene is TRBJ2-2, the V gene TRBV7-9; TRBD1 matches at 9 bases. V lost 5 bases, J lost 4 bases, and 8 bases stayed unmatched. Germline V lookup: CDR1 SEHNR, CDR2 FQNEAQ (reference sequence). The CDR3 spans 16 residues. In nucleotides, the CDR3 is TGTGCCAGCAGCCCACAGGGACAGGGTGGCACCGGGGAGCTGTTTTTT. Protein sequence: CASSPQGQGGTGELFF.

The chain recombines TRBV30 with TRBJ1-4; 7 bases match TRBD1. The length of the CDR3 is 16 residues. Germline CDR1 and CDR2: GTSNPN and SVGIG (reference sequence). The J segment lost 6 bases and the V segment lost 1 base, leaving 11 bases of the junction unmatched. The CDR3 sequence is CAWSGGRGGRYEKLFF. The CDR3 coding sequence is TGTGCCTGGAGTGGAGGACGAGGGGGCAGATATGAAAAACTGTTTTTT.

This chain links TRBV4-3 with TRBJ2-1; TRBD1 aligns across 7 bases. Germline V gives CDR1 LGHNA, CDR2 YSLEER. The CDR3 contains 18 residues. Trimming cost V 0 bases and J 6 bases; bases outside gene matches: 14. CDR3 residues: CASSQDIGQLRGPNEQFF. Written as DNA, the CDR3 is TGCGCCAGCAGCCAAGATATTGGTCAGTTGAGGGGGCCCAATGAGCAGTTCTTC.

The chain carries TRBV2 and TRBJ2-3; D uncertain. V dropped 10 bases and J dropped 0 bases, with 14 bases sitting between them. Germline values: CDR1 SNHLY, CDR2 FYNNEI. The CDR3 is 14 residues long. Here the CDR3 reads CAILPRSSTDTQYF. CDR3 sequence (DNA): TGTGCCATCCTTCCGAGGTCTAGCACAGATACGCAGTATTTT.

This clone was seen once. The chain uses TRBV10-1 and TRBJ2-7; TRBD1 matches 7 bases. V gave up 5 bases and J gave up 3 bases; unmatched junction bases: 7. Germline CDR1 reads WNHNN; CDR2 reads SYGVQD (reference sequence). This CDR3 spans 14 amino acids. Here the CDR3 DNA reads TGCGCCAGCAGTACAGGGGCCGTGGACTACGAGCAGTACTTC. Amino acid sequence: CASSTGAVDYEQYF.

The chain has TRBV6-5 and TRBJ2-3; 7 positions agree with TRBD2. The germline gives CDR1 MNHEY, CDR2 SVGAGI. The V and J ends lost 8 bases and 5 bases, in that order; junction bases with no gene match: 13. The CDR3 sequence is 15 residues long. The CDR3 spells CASREAGWPVDTQYF. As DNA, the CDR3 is TGTGCCAGCCGGGAGGCAGGGTGGCCCGTAGATACGCAGTATTTT.

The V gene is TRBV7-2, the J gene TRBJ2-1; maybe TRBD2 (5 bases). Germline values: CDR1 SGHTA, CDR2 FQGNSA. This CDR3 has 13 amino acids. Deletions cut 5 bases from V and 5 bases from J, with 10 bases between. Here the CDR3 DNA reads TGTGCCAGCAGCCCCAGGACTGACAATGAGCAGTTCTTC. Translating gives CASSPRTDNEQFF. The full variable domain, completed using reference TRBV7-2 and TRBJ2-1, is GAGVSQSPSNKVTEKGKDVELRCDPISGHTALYWYRQSLGQGLEFLIYFQGNSAPDKSGLPSDRFSAERTGGSVSTLTIQRTQQEDSAVYLCASSPRTDNEQFFGPGTRLTVL.

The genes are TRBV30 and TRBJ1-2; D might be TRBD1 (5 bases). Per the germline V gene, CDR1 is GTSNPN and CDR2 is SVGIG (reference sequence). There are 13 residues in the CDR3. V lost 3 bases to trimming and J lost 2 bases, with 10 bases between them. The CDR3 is CAWSVTENYGYTF. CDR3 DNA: TGTGCCTGGAGCGTGACAGAGAACTATGGCTACACCTTC.